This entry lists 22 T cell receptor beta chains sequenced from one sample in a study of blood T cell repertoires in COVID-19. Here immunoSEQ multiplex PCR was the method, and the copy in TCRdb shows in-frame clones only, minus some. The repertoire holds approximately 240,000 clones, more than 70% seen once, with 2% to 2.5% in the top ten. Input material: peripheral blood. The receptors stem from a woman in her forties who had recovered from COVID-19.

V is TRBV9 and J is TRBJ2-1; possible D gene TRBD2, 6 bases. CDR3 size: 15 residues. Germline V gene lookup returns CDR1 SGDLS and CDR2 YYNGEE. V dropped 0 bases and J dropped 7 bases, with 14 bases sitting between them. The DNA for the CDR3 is TGTGCCAGCAGCGTAGTGGGGGGTGGTGGGAATGAGCAGTTCTTC. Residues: CASSVVGGGGNEQFF.

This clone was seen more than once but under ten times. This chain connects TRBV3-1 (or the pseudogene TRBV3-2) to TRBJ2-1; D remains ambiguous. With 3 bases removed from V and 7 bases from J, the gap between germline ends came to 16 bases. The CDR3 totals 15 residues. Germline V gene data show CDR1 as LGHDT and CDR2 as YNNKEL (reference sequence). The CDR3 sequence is CASSHQRTTYNEQFF. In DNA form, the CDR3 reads TGTGCCAGCAGCCACCAACGTACTACTTATAATGAGCAGTTCTTC.

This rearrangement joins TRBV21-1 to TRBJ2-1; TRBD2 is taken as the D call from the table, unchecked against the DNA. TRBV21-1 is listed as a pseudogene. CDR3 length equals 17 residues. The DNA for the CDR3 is TGTGCCAGCAGCAAAGGGACTAGCGGGTCCTCGGGGAATGAGCAGTTCTTC. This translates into CASSKGTSGSSGNEQFF.

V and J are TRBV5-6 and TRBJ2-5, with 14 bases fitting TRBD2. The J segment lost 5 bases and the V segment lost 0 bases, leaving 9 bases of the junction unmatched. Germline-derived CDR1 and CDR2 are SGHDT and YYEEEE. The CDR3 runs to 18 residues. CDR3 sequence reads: CASSLALTSGRDGETQYF. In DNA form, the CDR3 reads TGTGCCAGCAGCTTGGCCTTGACTAGCGGGAGGGACGGGGAGACCCAGTACTTC.

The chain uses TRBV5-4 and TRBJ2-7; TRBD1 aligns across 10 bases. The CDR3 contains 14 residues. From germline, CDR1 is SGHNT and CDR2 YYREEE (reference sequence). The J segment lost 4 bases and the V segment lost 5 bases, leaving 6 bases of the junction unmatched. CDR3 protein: CASRRDRGAYEQYF. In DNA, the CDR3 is TGTGCCAGCAGACGGGACAGGGGCGCGTACGAGCAGTACTTC.

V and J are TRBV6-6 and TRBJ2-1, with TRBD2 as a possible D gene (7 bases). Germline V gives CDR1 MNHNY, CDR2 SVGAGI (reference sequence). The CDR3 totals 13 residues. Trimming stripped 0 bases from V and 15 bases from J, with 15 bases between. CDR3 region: CASSYSGAGAMFF. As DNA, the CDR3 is TGTGCCAGCAGTTACTCGGGGGCGGGAGCGATGTTCTTC.

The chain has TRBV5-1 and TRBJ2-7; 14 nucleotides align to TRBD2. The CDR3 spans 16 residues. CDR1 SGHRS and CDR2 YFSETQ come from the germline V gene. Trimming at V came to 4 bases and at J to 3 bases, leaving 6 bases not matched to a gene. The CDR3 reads CASSRPGLAGVYEQYF. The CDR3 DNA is TGCGCCAGCAGCCGACCGGGACTAGCGGGAGTCTACGAGCAGTACTTC.

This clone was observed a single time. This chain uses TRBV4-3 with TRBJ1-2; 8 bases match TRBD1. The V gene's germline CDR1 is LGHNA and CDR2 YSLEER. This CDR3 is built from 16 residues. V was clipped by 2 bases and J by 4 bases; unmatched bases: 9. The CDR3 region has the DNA TGCGCCAGCAGCCAAAATCCAGTCACAGGGGGCTATGGCTACACCTTC. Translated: CASSQNPVTGGYGYTF.

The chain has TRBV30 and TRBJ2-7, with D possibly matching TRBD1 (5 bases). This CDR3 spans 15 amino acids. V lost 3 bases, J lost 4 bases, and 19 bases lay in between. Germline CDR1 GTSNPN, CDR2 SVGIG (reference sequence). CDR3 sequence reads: CAWRRSRGRVYEQYF. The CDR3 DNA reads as TGTGCCTGGAGAAGGAGTAGGGGCCGAGTTTACGAGCAGTACTTC. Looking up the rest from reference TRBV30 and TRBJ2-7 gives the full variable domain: SQTIHQWPATLVQPVGSPLSLECTVEGTSNPNLYWYRQAAGRGLQLLFYSVGIGQISSEVPQNLSASRPQDRQFILSSKKLLLSDSGFYLCAWRRSRGRVYEQYFGPGTRLTVT.

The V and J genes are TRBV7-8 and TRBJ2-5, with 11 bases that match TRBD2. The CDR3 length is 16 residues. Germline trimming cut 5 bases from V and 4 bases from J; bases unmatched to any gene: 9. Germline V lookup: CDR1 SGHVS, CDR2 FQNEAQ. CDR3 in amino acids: CASSGQLAGDGETQYF. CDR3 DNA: TGTGCCAGCAGCGGTCAACTAGCGGGAGATGGAGAGACCCAGTACTTC.

CDR3 region: CASSDRTGETDTQYF. DNA of the CDR3: TGTGCCAGCAGCGACCGAACGGGAGAGACAGATACGCAGTATTTT. V gene TRBV3-1 (or the pseudogene TRBV3-2) combines with J gene TRBJ2-3, with D perhaps TRBD2 (6 bases). This CDR3 comprises 15 residues. V dropped 5 bases and J dropped 3 bases, with 15 bases sitting between them. Germline V CDR1 and CDR2: LGHDT, YNNKEL (reference sequence).

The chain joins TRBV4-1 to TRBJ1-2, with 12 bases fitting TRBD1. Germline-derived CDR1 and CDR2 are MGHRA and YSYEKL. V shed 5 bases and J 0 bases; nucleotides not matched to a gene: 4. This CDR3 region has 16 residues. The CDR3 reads CASSGTGGASNYGYTF. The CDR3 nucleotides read TGCGCCAGCAGCGGGACAGGGGGCGCTTCTAACTATGGCTACACCTTC.

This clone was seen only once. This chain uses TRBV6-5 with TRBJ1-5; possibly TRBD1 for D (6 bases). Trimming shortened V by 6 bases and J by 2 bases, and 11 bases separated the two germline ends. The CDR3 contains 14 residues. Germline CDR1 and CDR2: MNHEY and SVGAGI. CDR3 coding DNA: TGTGCCAGCAGGCCCCGACAGGGCAATCAGCCCCAGCATTTT. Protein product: CASRPRQGNQPQHF.

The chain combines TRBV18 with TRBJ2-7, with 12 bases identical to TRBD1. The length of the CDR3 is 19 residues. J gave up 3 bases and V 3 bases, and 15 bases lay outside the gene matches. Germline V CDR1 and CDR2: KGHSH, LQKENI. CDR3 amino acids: CASSPAPGTGGIIDYEQYF. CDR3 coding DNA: TGTGCCAGCTCACCGGCGCCCGGGACAGGGGGCATCATAGACTACGAGCAGTACTTC.

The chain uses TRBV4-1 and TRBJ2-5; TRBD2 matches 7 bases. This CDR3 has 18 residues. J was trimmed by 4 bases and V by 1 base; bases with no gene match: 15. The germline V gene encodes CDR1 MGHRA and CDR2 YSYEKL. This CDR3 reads CASSQVRASGAWGETQYF. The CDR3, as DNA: TGCGCCAGCAGCCAAGTTCGTGCCAGCGGGGCCTGGGGAGAGACCCAGTACTTC.

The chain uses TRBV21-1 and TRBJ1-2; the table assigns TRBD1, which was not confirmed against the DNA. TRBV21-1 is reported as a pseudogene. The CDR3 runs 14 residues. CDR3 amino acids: CASSIRDSPTLSTF. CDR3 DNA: TGTGCCAGCAGCATACGGGACAGCCCCACCCTGAGCACCTTC.

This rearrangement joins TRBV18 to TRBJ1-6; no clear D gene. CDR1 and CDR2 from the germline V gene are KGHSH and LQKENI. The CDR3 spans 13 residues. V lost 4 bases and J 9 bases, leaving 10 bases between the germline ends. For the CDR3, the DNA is TGTGCCAGCTCACAAACAAGTGGTTCACCCCTCCACTTT. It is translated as CASSQTSGSPLHF.

Here the CDR3 DNA reads TGTGCCAGCAGCTTAGATCCAGCGGGGGTACTAGATACGCAGTATTTT. Translation: CASSLDPAGVLDTQYF. V and J are TRBV7-2 and TRBJ2-3; 8 positions match TRBD2. This CDR3 is built from 16 residues. CDR1 and CDR2 from the germline V gene are SGHTA and FQGNSA. Trimming cost V 1 base and J 5 bases; bases outside gene matches: 8.

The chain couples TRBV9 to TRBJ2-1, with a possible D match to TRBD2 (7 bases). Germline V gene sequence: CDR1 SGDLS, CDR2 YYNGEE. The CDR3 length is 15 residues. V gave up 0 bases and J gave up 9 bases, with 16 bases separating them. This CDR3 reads CASSVVGGGGIEQFF. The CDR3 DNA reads TGTGCCAGCAGCGTAGTAGGGGGGGGCGGGATTGAGCAGTTCTTC.

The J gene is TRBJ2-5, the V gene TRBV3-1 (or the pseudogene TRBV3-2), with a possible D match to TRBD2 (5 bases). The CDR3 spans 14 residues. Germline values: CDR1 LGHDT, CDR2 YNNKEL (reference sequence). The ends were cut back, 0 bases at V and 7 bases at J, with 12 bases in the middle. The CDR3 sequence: CASSQEAGYGTQYF. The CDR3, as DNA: TGTGCCAGCAGCCAAGAGGCGGGTTACGGGACCCAGTACTTC.

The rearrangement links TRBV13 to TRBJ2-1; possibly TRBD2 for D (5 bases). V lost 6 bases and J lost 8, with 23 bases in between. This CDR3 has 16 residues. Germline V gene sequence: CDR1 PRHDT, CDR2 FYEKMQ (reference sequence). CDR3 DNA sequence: TGTGCCAGCAGACCCGCCCCCCCCGGACTCTCCTATGAGCAGTTCTTC. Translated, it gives CASRPAPPGLSYEQFF.

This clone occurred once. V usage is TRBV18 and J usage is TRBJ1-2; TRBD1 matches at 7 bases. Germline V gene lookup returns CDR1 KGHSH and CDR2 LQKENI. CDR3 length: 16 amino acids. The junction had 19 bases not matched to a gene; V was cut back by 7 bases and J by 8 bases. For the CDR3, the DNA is TGTGCCAGCTTTCACGACTCGATGGACAGGAATCGGGGCTACACCTTC. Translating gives CASFHDSMDRNRGYTF.